One sample yielded the 3 T cell receptor beta chains listed below, sequenced in a study of OX40 agonist ivuxolimab in advanced cancers. TCRdb keeps only in-frame clones here, not all; method: immunoSEQ multiplex PCR. The table records tens of thousands of clones, 65% to 85% of them present only once. The sequenced sample was CD4+ or CD8+ T cells sorted from blood, obtained in a trial of the OX40 agonist ivuxolimab. The receptors originated from an adult with an advanced solid tumor such as melanoma, head and neck, liver or kidney cancer.

The V and J genes are TRBV5-1 and TRBJ2-7; weak D call: TRBD1 (7 bases). V dropped 1 base and J dropped 6 bases, with 14 bases sitting between them. CDR3 length: 14 amino acids. Germline V lookup: CDR1 SGHRS, CDR2 YFSETQ. The chain's CDR3 is CASSLLPGGGEQYF. CDR3 DNA: TGCGCCAGCAGCTTGTTGCCAGGGGGAGGCGAGCAGTACTTC. Together with reference TRBV5-1 and TRBJ2-7, the CDR3 gives the full variable domain: KAGVTQTPRYLIKTRGQQVTLSCSPISGHRSVSWYQQTPGQGLQFLFEYFSETQRNKGNFPGRFSGRQFSNSRSEMNVSTLELGDSALYLCASSLLPGGGEQYFGPGTRLTVT.

This clone turned up a few times. The chain recombines TRBV7-9 with TRBJ2-5; 7 positions match TRBD2. The CDR3 loop spans 13 amino acids. V dropped 7 bases and J dropped 4; count of bases not matched to a gene: 6. Germline V lookup: CDR1 SEHNR, CDR2 FQNEAQ (reference sequence). The CDR3: CASIRGGVETQYF. The CDR3 bases are TGTGCCAGCATCCGGGGAGGGGTAGAGACCCAGTACTTC. Supplemented by reference TRBV7-9 and TRBJ2-5, the full variable domain reads DTGVSQNPRHKITKRGQNVTFRCDPISEHNRLYWYRQTLGQGPEFLTYFQNEAQLEKSRLLSDRFSAERPKGSFSTLEIQRTEQGDSAMYLCASIRGGVETQYFGPGTRLLVL.

About this clone: The junction departs from the called germline gene at one end, perhaps through a read error. This chain's CDR3 is CASSKLPGGWDTEAFF. The CDR3 DNA reads TGTGCTAGCAGCAAACTTCCAGGGGGCTGGGACACTGAAGCTTTCTTT. The chain combines TRBV7-7 with TRBJ1-1; 8 nucleotides agree with TRBD1. The CDR3 is 16 residues long. From germline, CDR1 is SSHAT and CDR2 FNYEAQ (reference sequence).